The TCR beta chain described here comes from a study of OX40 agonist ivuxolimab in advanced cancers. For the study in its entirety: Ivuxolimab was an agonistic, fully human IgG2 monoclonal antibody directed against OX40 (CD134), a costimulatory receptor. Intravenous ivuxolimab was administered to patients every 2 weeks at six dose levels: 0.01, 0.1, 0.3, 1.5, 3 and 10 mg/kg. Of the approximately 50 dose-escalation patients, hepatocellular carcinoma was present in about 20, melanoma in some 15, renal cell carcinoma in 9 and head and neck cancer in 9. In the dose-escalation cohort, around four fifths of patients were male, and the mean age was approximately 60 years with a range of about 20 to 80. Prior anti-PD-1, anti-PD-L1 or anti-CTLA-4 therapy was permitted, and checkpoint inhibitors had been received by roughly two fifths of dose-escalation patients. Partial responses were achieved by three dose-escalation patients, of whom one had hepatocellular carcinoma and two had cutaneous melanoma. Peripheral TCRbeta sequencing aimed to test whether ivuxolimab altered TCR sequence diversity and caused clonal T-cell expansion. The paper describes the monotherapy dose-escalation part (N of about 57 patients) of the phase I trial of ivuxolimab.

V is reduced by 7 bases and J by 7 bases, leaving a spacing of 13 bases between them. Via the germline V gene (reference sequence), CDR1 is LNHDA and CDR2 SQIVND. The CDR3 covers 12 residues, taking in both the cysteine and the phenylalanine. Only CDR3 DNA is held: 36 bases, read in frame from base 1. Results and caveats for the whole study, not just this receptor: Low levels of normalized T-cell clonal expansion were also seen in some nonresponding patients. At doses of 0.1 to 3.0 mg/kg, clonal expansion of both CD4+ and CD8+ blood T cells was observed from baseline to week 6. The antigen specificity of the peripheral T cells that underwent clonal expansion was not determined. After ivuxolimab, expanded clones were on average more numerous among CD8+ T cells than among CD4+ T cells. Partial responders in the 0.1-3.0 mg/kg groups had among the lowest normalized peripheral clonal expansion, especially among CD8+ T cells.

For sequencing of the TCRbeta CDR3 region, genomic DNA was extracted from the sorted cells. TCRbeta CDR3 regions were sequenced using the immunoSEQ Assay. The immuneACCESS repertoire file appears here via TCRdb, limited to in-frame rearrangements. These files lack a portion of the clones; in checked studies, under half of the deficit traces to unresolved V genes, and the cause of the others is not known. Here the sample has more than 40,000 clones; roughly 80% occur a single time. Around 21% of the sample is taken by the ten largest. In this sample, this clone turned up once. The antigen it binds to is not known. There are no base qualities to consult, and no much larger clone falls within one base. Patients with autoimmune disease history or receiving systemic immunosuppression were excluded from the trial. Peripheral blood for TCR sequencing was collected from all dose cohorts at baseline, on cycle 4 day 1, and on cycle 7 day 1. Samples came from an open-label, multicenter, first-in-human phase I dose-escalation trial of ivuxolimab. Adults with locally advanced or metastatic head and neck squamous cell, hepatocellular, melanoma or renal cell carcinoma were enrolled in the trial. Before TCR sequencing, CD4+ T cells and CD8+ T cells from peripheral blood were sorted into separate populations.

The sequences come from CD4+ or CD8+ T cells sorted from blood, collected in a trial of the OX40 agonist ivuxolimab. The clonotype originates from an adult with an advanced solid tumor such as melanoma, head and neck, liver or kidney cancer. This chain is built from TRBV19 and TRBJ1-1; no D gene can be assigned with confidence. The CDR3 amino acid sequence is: CASIFGVDEAFF. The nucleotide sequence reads TGTGCCAGTATTTTCGGGGTTGATGAAGCTTTCTTT. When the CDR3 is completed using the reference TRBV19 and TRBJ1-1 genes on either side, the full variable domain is DGGITQSPKYLFRKEGQNVTLSCEQNLNHDAMYWYRQDPGQGLRLIYYSQIVNDFQKGDIAEGYSVSREKKESFPLTVTSAQKNPTAFYLCASIFGVDEAFFGQGTRLTVV.